This entry describes one T cell receptor (beta chain). Trimming removed 4 bases from V and 3 bases from J, with 13 bases in between. There are 15 residues in the CDR3. The germline V gene encodes CDR1 LNHDA and CDR2 SQIVND (reference sequence). The data were obtained in a study of blood T cell repertoires in COVID-19. About the research overall: Both acute and convalescent COVID-19 samples were obtained from the United States, Italy and Spain.

Original data processing: Amplification with reference gene primers provided the estimates of nucleated cell counts. The assay was immunoSEQ multiplex PCR, and TCRdb's table has in-frame clones only and misses some. That table is the source of V, J and clone size, and D and trimming were worked out from the DNA. The table has 150,000 to 200,000 clones, 88% seen once. J is TRBJ2-1 and V is TRBV19, with D perhaps matching TRBD1 (7 bases). The TCR originated in a man aged 60 to 75 with acute or convalescent COVID-19. The sample was peripheral blood. The CDR3 is CASSRQGLRYNEQFF. CDR3 coding DNA: TGTGCCAGTAGTAGACAGGGACTTCGCTACAATGAGCAGTTCTTC.